This TCR beta chain comes out of a study of blood T cells in healthy people across ages (dated by TCRdb to 2014 to 2015). Regarding the study in general: In model experiments, roughly one uniquely barcoded TCR beta cDNA molecule per two T cells was captured by template switching. The study measured age-related changes in TCR beta repertoire diversity using deep sequencing normalized with unique cDNA molecular identifiers. The donors were split into four age groups: young (average roughly 15 years), middle-aged (roughly 40), aged (more than 60) and long-lived (roughly 86). To avoid experimental bias, donors of different ages were spread randomly across the sequencing lanes. Using the same blood draw, the study looked at two additional independent replicas of 1 million unique cDNA reads for two donors, one aged 18 to 30 and the other aged 80 or older. What the study reported, not specific to this receptor: As age increased, observed TCR beta diversity per million T cells dropped in a roughly linear way, and a significant reduction was already evident by age 40. Estimates of total diversity based on one million sequenced T cells were regarded as lower bounds and as underestimates. Bulk unsorted PBMC profiling prevented conclusive comparison of naive and antigen-experienced compartments. Donor CMV infection status was unknown, potentially confounding age-related changes in expanded clonotypes. Compared with the aged group, more naive CD4+ T cells, fewer expanded clones and increased TCR diversity were shown by the long-lived group, suggesting age selection. A strong correlation was found between observed TCR beta diversity and the percentage of naive T cells measured by flow cytometry.

Systemically healthy Caucasian individuals from Russia, some 36 in total and aged about 6 to 100 years, were included as donors. Ten milliliters of peripheral blood were drawn from each donor into EDTA-treated Vacutainer tubes. Ficoll-Paque density-gradient centrifugation was used to isolate PBMCs, with at least 7 million per sample. Trizol reagent was used to extract total RNA from the PBMCs, yielding at least 5 micrograms per sample. Naive CD45RAhigh/CD27high T cell percentages were measured by flow cytometry on a PBMC aliquot from every donor. Library creation used 5' RACE. Sequencing instrument: Illumina HiSeq 2500. A second PCR of roughly 7 to 11 cycles was performed with a sample-barcoded 5' primer and a J-beta primer mix. Each TCR beta cDNA molecule received a unique molecular identifier from a template-switch 5' adaptor carrying 12 random nucleotides. At least 2.5 million CDR3-containing paired-end reads were obtained from each sample. All of the RNA was converted into first-strand cDNA using the Mint cDNA synthesis kit, with a TRBC-specific oligonucleotide serving as the primer. After uracil-DNA glycosylase treatment, a first 18-cycle PCR used universal primers M1SS and BC2_uni_R on all cDNA. Concerning the study's data processing: For normalization, 1 million high-quality reads, each with a distinct molecular identifier, were randomly selected from each sample. Reads with shared molecular identifiers were discarded instead of being binned into consensus sequences. MiTCR, set to a Q25 quality threshold and the strictest error-elimination algorithm, was used for CDR3 identification, clonotype clustering and error correction. A nonparametric unseen species model with Euler transformation was used to estimate a lower bound on total TCR beta diversity. TCRdb redid the processing of the public reads, applying fastp at Q25 and MiXCR, and retained in-frame beta chains. Every distinct CDR3 protein forms one entry, paired with its most common genes and DNA. The V and J calls and clone size are TCRdb's, not the authors'. The sample includes roughly 1.5 million distinct CDR3 sequences, with 35% to 45% observed a single time. Over 3.5% of the sample lies in the top ten.

This clonotype was detected only a few times. It lacks a known antigen. No base quality values were provided; no much bigger clone lies one nucleotide off. What was sequenced was blood. The origin of this receptor is a woman between 18 and 30 years old in good health.

The sequenced DNA: TGCAGTGCTAGAGATACAGGGGGCAGAGATACGCAGTATTTT. Its translation is CSARDTGGRDTQYF. This chain is built from TRBV20-1 and TRBJ2-3; TRBD1 fits 9 bases in the junction. Unmatched junction bases come to 3, with V trimmed by 0 bases and J by 5 bases. CDR1 and CDR2 were assigned from the germline V gene (reference sequence) as DFQATT and SNEGSKA. Taken from cysteine to phenylalanine, the CDR3 has 14 residues. Only CDR3 DNA is held: 42 bases, read in frame from base 1.